This entry lists 27 T cell receptor beta chains sequenced from one sample in a study of cytomegalovirus exposure and HLA in healthy donors. The PCR made use of 60 Vbeta and 13 Jbeta primers. Assay used: immunoSEQ multiplex PCR; TCRdb lists only in-frame clones, some missing. This sample yields approximately 45,000 clones, of which around 70% are seen a single time; less than 4% belongs to the top ten. Input material: PBMCs. The receptors shown here come from a woman aged 25 to 45 in good health and CMV-seronegative.

The chain recombines TRBV2 with TRBJ1-1; D possibly corresponds to TRBD1 (6 bases). Germline V gives CDR1 SNHLY, CDR2 FYNNEI. Trimming took off 6 bases at V and 6 bases at J, with 20 bases between the two ends. The CDR3 is 15 amino acids. CDR3 in DNA: TGTGCCAGCAGCGACGCGGGGGCCAAGAGGGCTGAAGCTTTCTTT. It encodes CASSDAGAKRAEAFF.

In this sample, this clone turned up a few times. The chain uses TRBV5-5 and TRBJ2-5; TRBD1 might be the D (6 bases). The CDR3 runs 15 residues. V lost 4 bases to trimming and J lost 1 base, with 14 bases between them. CDR1 SGHKS and CDR2 YYEKEE come from the germline V gene (reference sequence). CDR3 coding DNA: TGTGCCAGCAGCCCAGGGGCACGGCTCCAAGAGACCCAGTACTTC. Amino acid sequence: CASSPGARLQETQYF.

V gene TRBV19 combines with J gene TRBJ1-5; D ambiguous. Trimming removed 4 bases from V and 6 bases from J, with 7 bases in between. The CDR3 sequence is 12 residues long. Germline loops: CDR1 LNHDA, CDR2 SQIVND (reference sequence). CDR3 sequence: CASSKSLQPQHF. CDR3 sequence (DNA): TGTGCCAGTAGTAAATCACTTCAGCCCCAGCATTTT.

The gene calls are TRBV27 and TRBJ1-5; the D gene is possibly TRBD1 (5 bases). V was pared by 8 bases and J by 11 bases, with 16 bases between. This CDR3 has 12 amino acids. Germline lookup yields CDR1 MNHEY and CDR2 SMNVEV (reference sequence). CDR3 DNA sequence: TGTGCCAGCGGACAAGATGTCTCTTCCCAGCATTTT. Residues: CASGQDVSSQHF.

The gene calls are TRBV7-2 and TRBJ1-4; D uncertain. The CDR3 loop spans 15 amino acids. Trimming took 5 bases from V and 5 from J, leaving 15 bases between them. Germline CDR1 SGHTA, CDR2 FQGNSA. The CDR3 DNA reads TGTGCCAGCAGCAACAAGGGAGGGCCCAATGAAAAACTGTTTTTT. Its protein is CASSNKGGPNEKLFF.

The chain joins TRBV4-2 to TRBJ2-1, with D possibly matching TRBD2 (5 bases). Trimming took off 4 bases at V and 4 bases at J, with 20 bases between the two ends. The germline V gene has CDR1 LGHNA and CDR2 YNFKEQ. This CDR3 is built from 17 residues. CDR3 residues: CASSLKEGSGNYNEQFF. The DNA for the CDR3 is TGTGCCAGCAGCCTAAAAGAAGGGTCGGGAAATTACAATGAGCAGTTCTTC.

The chain carries TRBV2 and TRBJ2-1; D is unresolved. V gave up 7 bases and J gave up 1 base, with 8 bases separating them. Germline V gene lookup returns CDR1 SNHLY and CDR2 FYNNEI. The CDR3 has 13 amino acids. The CDR3 DNA sequence: TGTGCCAGCACCAAGAGATCCTACAATGAGCAGTTCTTC. It is translated as CASTKRSYNEQFF.

This clone was recorded once. This chain uses TRBV6-6 with TRBJ1-4; D unclear. The CDR3 is 14 amino acids. Per the germline V gene, CDR1 is MNHNY and CDR2 is SVGAGI (reference sequence). Trimming left V 5 bases short and J 8 bases short, with 15 bases between. The CDR3: CASSGLARGEKLFF. CDR3 DNA sequence: TGTGCCAGCAGTGGTTTGGCACGGGGAGAAAAACTGTTTTTT.

The rearrangement links TRBV6-4 to TRBJ2-3, with 12 bases fitting TRBD2. J gave up 2 bases and V 4 bases, and 1 base lay outside the gene matches. The CDR3 consists of 15 residues. Germline V gene sequence: CDR1 MRHNA, CDR2 SNTAGT. In nucleotides, the CDR3 is TGTGCCAGCAGTGGACTAGCGGGAGACACAGATACGCAGTATTTT. As protein: CASSGLAGDTDTQYF.

The rearrangement uses TRBV5-4 and TRBJ2-5; unclear D gene. This CDR3 comprises 11 residues. Germline lookup yields CDR1 SGHNT and CDR2 YYREEE (reference sequence). V was cut by 4 bases and J by 1 base, with 2 bases left in between. CDR3: CASSLQETQYF. The DNA for the CDR3 is TGTGCCAGCAGCCTCCAAGAGACCCAGTACTTC.

In its sample, this clone was seen a few times. The chain links TRBV4-2 to TRBJ2-7; 11 bases are a match to TRBD2. Looked up from germline, CDR1 is LGHNA and CDR2 is YNFKEQ. CDR3 size: 16 residues. V was clipped by 4 bases and J by 5 bases; unmatched bases: 10. The CDR3 sequence is CASSLEIAGGPDEQYF. DNA of the CDR3: TGTGCCAGCAGCCTGGAGATAGCGGGAGGGCCTGACGAGCAGTACTTC.

The chain joins TRBV30 to TRBJ2-7; D remains ambiguous. Trimming stripped 0 bases from V and 3 bases from J, with 12 bases between. The CDR3 contains 14 residues. The germline V gene encodes CDR1 GTSNPN and CDR2 SVGIG (reference sequence). The CDR3 protein is CAWSVGLRIYEQYF. Here the CDR3 DNA reads TGTGCCTGGAGTGTTGGCCTCAGGATCTACGAGCAGTACTTC. Full variable domain (remainder filled in from reference TRBV30 and TRBJ2-7): SQTIHQWPATLVQPVGSPLSLECTVEGTSNPNLYWYRQAAGRGLQLLFYSVGIGQISSEVPQNLSASRPQDRQFILSSKKLLLSDSGFYLCAWSVGLRIYEQYFGPGTRLTVT.

The rearrangement links TRBV10-3 to TRBJ2-3; 8 nucleotides align to TRBD2. Germline V CDR1 and CDR2: ENHRY, SYGVKD. V was clipped by 9 bases and J by 5 bases; unmatched bases: 7. The CDR3 has 13 amino acids. As DNA, the CDR3 is TGTGCCATGGGAGGCGGGGGGTTAGATACGCAGTATTTT. This translates into CAMGGGGLDTQYF.

J is TRBJ2-4 and V is TRBV6-5; unclear D gene. The CDR3 runs 14 residues. Germline V gives CDR1 MNHEY, CDR2 SVGAGI. V dropped 2 bases and J dropped 1 base, with 6 bases sitting between them. CDR3 sequence (DNA): TGTGCCAGCAGTTACAATGCGGCCAAAAACATTCAGTACTTC. Protein product: CASSYNAAKNIQYF.

This clone came up a few times. The V call is TRBV15, the J call TRBJ2-7; 11 positions agree with TRBD2. The CDR3 length is 16 residues. Germline assignment: CDR1 LNHNV and CDR2 YYDKDF (reference sequence). V lost 2 bases, J lost 4 bases, and 7 bases stayed unmatched. The DNA of the CDR3 is TGTGCCACCAGCAGAAATGTGGCTAGCGGGAGGTACGAGCAGTACTTC. Translation: CATSRNVASGRYEQYF.

This clone was seen only a few times. V gene TRBV27 combines with J gene TRBJ2-7; the D is unclear. The V gene's germline CDR1 is MNHEY and CDR2 SMNVEV (reference sequence). V lost 2 bases to trimming and J lost 3 bases, with 11 bases between them. This CDR3 is 14 amino acids long. DNA of the CDR3: TGTGCCAGCAGTTTAAAGTTGTCAGGCTACGAGCAGTACTTC. Translated, it gives CASSLKLSGYEQYF.

V is TRBV29-1 and J is TRBJ1-2; TRBD1 agrees at 8 bases. Germline assignment: CDR1 SQVTM and CDR2 ANQGSEA. With 4 bases clipped from V and 6 bases from J, the junction kept 13 bases outside the gene matches. CDR3 length: 15 residues. The CDR3 spells CSVAPIGAGGHGYTF. CDR3 nucleotide sequence: TGCAGCGTTGCCCCGATTGGGGCAGGGGGCCATGGCTACACCTTC.

This sequence joins TRBV6-1 and TRBJ2-1, with 8 bases lining up with TRBD2. The CDR3 length is 15 residues. Germline CDR1 is MNHNS and CDR2 is SASEGT. The ends lost 3 bases at V and 6 bases at J; junction bases unmatched: 7. The CDR3 sequence: CASSDGIAGSNEQFF. CDR3 nucleotides: TGTGCCAGCAGTGACGGGATAGCGGGATCCAATGAGCAGTTCTTC.

This clone appeared a few times. This chain connects TRBV14 to TRBJ1-1; 9 positions agree with TRBD1. CDR1 and CDR2 from the germline V gene are SGHDN and FVKESK. The length of the CDR3 is 15 residues. V shed 6 bases and J 3 bases; nucleotides not matched to a gene: 8. CDR3 sequence: CASSYRGRGDTEAFF. The CDR3 DNA is TGTGCCAGCAGTTACAGGGGGCGCGGGGACACTGAAGCTTTCTTT.

The chain carries TRBV7-9 and TRBJ1-1, with D perhaps TRBD1 (6 bases). V was shortened by 6 bases and J by 0 bases, with 14 bases between the two germline ends. Germline assignment: CDR1 SEHNR and CDR2 FQNEAQ (reference sequence). The CDR3 sequence is 15 residues long. The CDR3 DNA follows: TGTGCCAGCAGACTTCTCCAGGGGATGAACACTGAAGCTTTCTTT. The encoded protein is CASRLLQGMNTEAFF.

With regard to this clone: This specimen includes other DNA sequences encoding the same CDR3. The J gene is TRBJ2-5, the V gene TRBV5-1; 9 bases match TRBD1. This CDR3 contains 14 residues. Germline values: CDR1 SGHRS, CDR2 YFSETQ. V lost 2 bases and J lost 2; bases outside the gene matches: 1. The CDR3 sequence: CASSLGQGQETQYF. In nucleotides, the CDR3 is TGCGCCAGCAGCTTAGGACAGGGGCAAGAGACCCAGTACTTC.

This clone was counted between two and nine times. The chain links TRBV25-1 to TRBJ1-4, with 7 bases fitting TRBD1. In germline, CDR1 is MGHDK, CDR2 SYGVNS. The CDR3 consists of 15 residues. Trimming removed 5 bases from V and 3 bases from J; junction bases left unmatched: 6. The CDR3 protein is CASSWTGEANEKLFF. Here the CDR3 DNA reads TGTGCCAGCAGTTGGACAGGCGAAGCTAATGAAAAACTGTTTTTT. Full variable domain (rest looked up from reference TRBV25-1 and TRBJ1-4): EADIYQTPRYLVIGTGKKITLECSQTMGHDKMYWYQQDPGMELHLIHYSYGVNSTEKGDLSSESTVSRIRTEHFPLTLESARPSHTSQYLCASSWTGEANEKLFFGSGTQLSVL.

The chain couples TRBV27 to TRBJ1-2; D not certain. Germline CDR1 MNHEY, CDR2 SMNVEV (reference sequence). With 5 bases removed from V and 5 bases from J, the gap between germline ends came to 15 bases. The CDR3 is 14 amino acids. CDR3 region: CASSTRRSDYGYTF. CDR3 in DNA: TGTGCCAGCAGTACACGCCGCAGTGATTATGGCTACACCTTC.

The chain has TRBV5-4 and TRBJ1-1, with a possible D match to TRBD1 (6 bases). V dropped 4 bases and J dropped 7 bases, with 23 bases sitting between them. Germline V gene lookup returns CDR1 SGHNT and CDR2 YYREEE (reference sequence). The CDR3 loop spans 16 amino acids. The CDR3 DNA is TGTGCCAGCAGCCCTGGATTCGGGCAGGGGATTGATGAAGCTTTCTTT. The encoded protein is CASSPGFGQGIDEAFF.

The rearrangement uses TRBV5-1 and TRBJ2-5; D may be TRBD1 (6 bases). V was cut by 3 bases and J by 3 bases, with 9 bases left in between. From germline, CDR1 is SGHRS and CDR2 YFSETQ. There are 13 residues in the CDR3. The CDR3 nucleotides read TGCGCCAGCAGCTCCCGGACAGAAGAGACCCAGTACTTC. As protein: CASSSRTEETQYF.

This chain uses TRBV30 with TRBJ1-5; 7 bases match TRBD1. Germline-derived CDR1 and CDR2 are GTSNPN and SVGIG (reference sequence). V lost 0 bases to trimming and J lost 4 bases; unmatched junction nucleotides: 6. This CDR3 has 15 residues. The CDR3 DNA reads TGTGCCTGGAGTGTGACAGGGAGTACAAATCAGCCCCAGCATTTT. Translation: CAWSVTGSTNQPQHF.

This chain connects TRBV11-2 to TRBJ2-7; D ambiguous. Germline lookup yields CDR1 SGHAT and CDR2 FQNNGV. V shed 0 bases and J shed 0 bases, with 12 bases lying between them. This CDR3 region has 16 residues. For the CDR3, the DNA is TGTGCCAGCAGCTTAGATCTCTCCGGTGGCTCCTACGAGCAGTACTTC. This translates into CASSLDLSGGSYEQYF.